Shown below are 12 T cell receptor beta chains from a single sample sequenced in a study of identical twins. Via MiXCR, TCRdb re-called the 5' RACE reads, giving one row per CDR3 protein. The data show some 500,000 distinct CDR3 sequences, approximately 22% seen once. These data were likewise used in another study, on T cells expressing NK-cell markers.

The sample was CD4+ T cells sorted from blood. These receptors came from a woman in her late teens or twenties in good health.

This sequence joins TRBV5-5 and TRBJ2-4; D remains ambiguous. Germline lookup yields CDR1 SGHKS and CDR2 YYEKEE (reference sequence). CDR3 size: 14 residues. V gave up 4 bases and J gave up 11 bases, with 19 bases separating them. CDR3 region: CASSPEPGSQVQYF. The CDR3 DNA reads TGTGCCAGCAGCCCCGAGCCGGGTTCACAAGTTCAGTACTTC.

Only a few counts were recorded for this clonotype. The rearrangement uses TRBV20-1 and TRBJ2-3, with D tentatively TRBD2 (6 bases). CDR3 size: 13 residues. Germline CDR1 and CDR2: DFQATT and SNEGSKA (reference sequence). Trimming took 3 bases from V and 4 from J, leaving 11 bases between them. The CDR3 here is CSASSSGADTQYF. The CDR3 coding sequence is TGCAGTGCTAGTTCGTCGGGGGCAGATACGCAGTATTTT.

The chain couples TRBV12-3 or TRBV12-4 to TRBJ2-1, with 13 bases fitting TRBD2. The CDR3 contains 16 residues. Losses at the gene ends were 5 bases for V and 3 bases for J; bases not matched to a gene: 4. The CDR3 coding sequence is TGTGCCAGCAGTACAGGACTAGCGGGGGACTACAATGAGCAGTTCTTC. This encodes CASSTGLAGDYNEQFF.

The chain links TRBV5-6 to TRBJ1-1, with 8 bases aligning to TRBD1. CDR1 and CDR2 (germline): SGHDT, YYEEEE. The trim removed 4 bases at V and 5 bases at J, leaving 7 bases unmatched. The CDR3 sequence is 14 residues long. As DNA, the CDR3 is TGTGCCAGCAGCCTAAGGACAGGGAGGACTGAAGCTTTCTTT. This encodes CASSLRTGRTEAFF.

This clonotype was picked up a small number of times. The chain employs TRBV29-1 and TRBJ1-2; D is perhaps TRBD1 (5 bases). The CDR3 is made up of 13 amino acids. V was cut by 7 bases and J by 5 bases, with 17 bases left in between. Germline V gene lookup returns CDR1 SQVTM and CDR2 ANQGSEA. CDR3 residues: CSALTGTYYGYTF. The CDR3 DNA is TGCAGCGCTTTAACCGGGACGTATTATGGCTACACCTTC.

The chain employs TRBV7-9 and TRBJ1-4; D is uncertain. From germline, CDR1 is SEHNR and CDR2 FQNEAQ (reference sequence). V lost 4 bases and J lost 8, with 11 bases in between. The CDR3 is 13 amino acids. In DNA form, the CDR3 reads TGTGCCAGCAGCTCACTTGGGATAGAAAAACTGTTTTTT. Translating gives CASSSLGIEKLFF. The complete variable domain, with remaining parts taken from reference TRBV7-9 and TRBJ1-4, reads DTGVSQNPRHKITKRGQNVTFRCDPISEHNRLYWYRQTLGQGPEFLTYFQNEAQLEKSRLLSDRFSAERPKGSFSTLEIQRTEQGDSAMYLCASSSLGIEKLFFGSGTQLSVL.

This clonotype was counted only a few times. In DNA, the CDR3 is TGTGCCAGCAGTTCCCGGACAGGGGGCACAAACATTCAGTACTTC. Residues: CASSSRTGGTNIQYF. The chain has TRBV12-3 or TRBV12-4 and TRBJ2-4; the match to TRBD1 covers 11 bases. V shed 4 bases, J shed 6 bases, and the junction held 5 bases outside the gene matches. The CDR3 runs 15 residues.

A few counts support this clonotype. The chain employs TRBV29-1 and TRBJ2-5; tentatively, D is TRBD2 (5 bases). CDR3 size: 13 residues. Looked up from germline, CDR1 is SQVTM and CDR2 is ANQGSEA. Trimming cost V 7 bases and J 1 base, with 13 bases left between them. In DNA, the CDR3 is TGCAGCGCCGCCCGGGGATCCCAAGAGACCCAGTACTTC. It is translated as CSAARGSQETQYF.

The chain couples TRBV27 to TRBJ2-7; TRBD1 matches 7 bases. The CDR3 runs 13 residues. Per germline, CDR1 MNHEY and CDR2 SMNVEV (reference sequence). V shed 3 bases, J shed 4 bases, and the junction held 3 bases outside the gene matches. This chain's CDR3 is CASSFEQGYEQYF. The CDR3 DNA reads TGTGCCAGCAGTTTTGAACAGGGGTACGAGCAGTACTTC.

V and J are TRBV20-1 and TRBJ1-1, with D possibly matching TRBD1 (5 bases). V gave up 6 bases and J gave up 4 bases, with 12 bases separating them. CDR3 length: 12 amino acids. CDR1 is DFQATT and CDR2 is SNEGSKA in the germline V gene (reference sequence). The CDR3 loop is CSAVGGSTEAFF. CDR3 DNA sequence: TGCAGTGCCGTGGGGGGGTCCACTGAAGCTTTCTTT.

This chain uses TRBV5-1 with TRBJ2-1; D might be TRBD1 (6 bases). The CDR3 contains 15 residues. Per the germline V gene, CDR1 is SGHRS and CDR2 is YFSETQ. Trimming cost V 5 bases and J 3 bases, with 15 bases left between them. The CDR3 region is CASRSHRAIYNEQFF. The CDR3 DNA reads TGCGCCAGCAGATCTCACAGGGCCATCTACAATGAGCAGTTCTTC.

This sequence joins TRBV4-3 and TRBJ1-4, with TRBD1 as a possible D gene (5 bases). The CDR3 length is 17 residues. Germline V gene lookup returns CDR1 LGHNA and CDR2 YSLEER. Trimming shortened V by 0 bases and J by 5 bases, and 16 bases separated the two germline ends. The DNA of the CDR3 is TGCGCCAGCAGCCAAGATTTCAGGGCAGGGCTAAATGAAAAACTGTTTTTT. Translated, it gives CASSQDFRAGLNEKLFF.